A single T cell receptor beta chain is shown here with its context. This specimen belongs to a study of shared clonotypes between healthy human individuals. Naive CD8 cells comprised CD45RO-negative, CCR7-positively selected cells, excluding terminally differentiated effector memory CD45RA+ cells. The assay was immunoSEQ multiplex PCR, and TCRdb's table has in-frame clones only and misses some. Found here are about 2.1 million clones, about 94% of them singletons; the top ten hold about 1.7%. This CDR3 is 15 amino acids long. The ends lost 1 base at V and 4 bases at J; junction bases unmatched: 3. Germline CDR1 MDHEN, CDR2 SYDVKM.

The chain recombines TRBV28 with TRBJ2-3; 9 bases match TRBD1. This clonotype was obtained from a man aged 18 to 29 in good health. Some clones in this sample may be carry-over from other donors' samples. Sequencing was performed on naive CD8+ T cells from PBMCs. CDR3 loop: CASSLSDRGADTQYF. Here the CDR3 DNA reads TGTGCCAGCAGTTTATCCGACAGGGGGGCAGATACGCAGTATTTT.